This T cell receptor delta chain was recorded in a study of Vδ1+ human thymocytes. Study observations and caveats: Unlike peripheral blood Vdelta1+ controls, thymic delta-chain sequences included around 18% Vdelta2 and few Vdelta3. TRD repertoires were essentially private, unlike widely shared TRG clonotypes. Thymic TRG and TRD repertoires appeared highly polyclonal.

Extracted RNA was reverse transcribed into cDNA. Multiplex PCR used pooled V-gene forward primers and a constant-region reverse primer to amplify CDR3s. TCRdb re-processed the multiplex PCR reads via CATT. The sample lists 25,000 to 30,000 delta-chain clones, around 7.4% occurring once. This clone appeared a few times. Its target is unknown. The CDR3 totals 17 residues. In germline, CDR1 is TSWWSYY, CDR2 QGS. The junction had 8 bases not matched to a gene; V was cut back by 0 bases and J by 1 base. After alphabeta T cell depletion, CD3+ Vdelta1+ Vdelta2- thymocytes were sorted. Between about 96% and 99.6% of sorted thymocytes were Vdelta1+.

Specimen: Vdelta1+ gamma-delta thymocytes from the thymus. Specified subset: FACS-sorted CD3+ TCRalphabeta- TCRVdelta1+ TCRVdelta2- thymocytes. This receptor was obtained from a girl in the first two years of life who had congenital heart surgery. The chain employs TRDV1 and TRDJ1; 7 nucleotides line up with TRDD3. Here the CDR3 DNA reads TGTGCTCTTGGGGAACTGACCTATGGGGGACTCACCGATAAACTCATCTTT. Translation gives CALGELTYGGLTDKLIF.